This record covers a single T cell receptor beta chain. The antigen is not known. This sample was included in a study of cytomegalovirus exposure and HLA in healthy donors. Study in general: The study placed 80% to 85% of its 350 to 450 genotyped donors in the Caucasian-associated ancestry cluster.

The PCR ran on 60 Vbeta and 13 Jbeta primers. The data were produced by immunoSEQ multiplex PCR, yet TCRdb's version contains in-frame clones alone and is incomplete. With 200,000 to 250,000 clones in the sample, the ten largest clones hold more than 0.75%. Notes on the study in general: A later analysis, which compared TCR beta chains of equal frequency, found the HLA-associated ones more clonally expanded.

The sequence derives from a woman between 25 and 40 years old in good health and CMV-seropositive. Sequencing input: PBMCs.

DNA of the CDR3: TGTGCCATCACCGCCGGGACAGGGATCTACGAGCAGTACTTC. Amino acids: CAITAGTGIYEQYF. This rearrangement joins TRBV10-3 to TRBJ2-7, with 9 bases matching TRBD1. V gave up 7 bases and J gave up 3 bases; unmatched junction bases: 7. The CDR3 covers 14 residues. Germline-derived CDR1 and CDR2 are ENHRY and SYGVKD.